The 20 T cell receptor beta chains given below trace back to one sample, sequenced in a study of blood T cells in healthy people across ages. It was with a sample-barcoded 5' primer and a J-beta primer mix that a second PCR of roughly 7 to 12 cycles was run. TCRdb re-called the 5' RACE reads with MiXCR, one entry per CDR3 protein. The table lists more than 1 million distinct CDR3 sequences, more than 35% of them singletons, with 18% in the top ten. Sequenced input: blood. These receptors originate from a woman in her fifties or sixties in good health.

The V and J genes are TRBV27 and TRBJ1-6; 9 positions match TRBD1. V dropped 5 bases and J dropped 0; count of bases not matched to a gene: 14. Germline loops: CDR1 MNHEY, CDR2 SMNVEV (reference sequence). This CDR3 has 20 residues. The DNA of the CDR3 is TGTGCCAGCAGTCTTAGGCTACGGACAGGGGCCAGCTCCTATAATTCACCCCTCCACTTT. Translation gives CASSLRLRTGASSYNSPLHF.

This sequence joins TRBV20-1 and TRBJ2-1; 8 nucleotides align to TRBD2. The germline V gene encodes CDR1 DFQATT and CDR2 SNEGSKA (reference sequence). The CDR3 extends over 14 amino acids. With 3 bases clipped from V and 7 bases from J, the junction kept 8 bases outside the gene matches. CDR3 sequence: CSASPAGGKNEQFF. CDR3 coding DNA: TGCAGTGCTAGCCCGGCGGGAGGAAAAAATGAGCAGTTCTTC.

The sample holds a few counts of this clonotype. This chain links TRBV11-1 with TRBJ2-5; D is unresolved. The CDR3 covers 14 residues. Trimming stripped 1 base from V and 13 bases from J, with 19 bases between. Germline assignment: CDR1 SGHAT and CDR2 FQDESV (reference sequence). The chain's CDR3 is CASSLVPNAAIVYF. The CDR3 DNA is TGTGCCAGCAGCTTAGTTCCAAACGCCGCCATTGTGTACTTC. The complete variable domain, with remaining parts taken from reference TRBV11-1 and TRBJ2-5, reads EAEVAQSPRYKITEKSQAVAFWCDPISGHATLYWYRQILGQGPELLVQFQDESVVDDSQLPKDRFSAERLKGVDSTLKIQPAELGDSAMYLCASSLVPNAAIVYFGPGTRLLVL.

The rearrangement joins TRBV27 to TRBJ2-6; 8 nucleotides align to TRBD1. The CDR3 has 18 residues. From germline, CDR1 is MNHEY and CDR2 SMNVEV (reference sequence). V lost 5 bases, J lost 0 bases, and 9 bases stayed unmatched. The CDR3 coding sequence is TGTGCCAGCAGTATAGGTCCAGGGGGCGGCTCTGGGGCCAACGTCCTGACTTTC. Encoded protein: CASSIGPGGGSGANVLTF. The whole variable domain, remainder taken from reference TRBV27 and TRBJ2-6, is EAQVTQNPRYLITVTGKKLTVTCSQNMNHEYMSWYRQDPGLGLRQIYYSMNVEVTDKGDVPEGYKVSRKEKRNFPLILESPSPNQTSLYFCASSIGPGGGSGANVLTFGAGSRLTVL.

The rearrangement joins TRBV2 to TRBJ1-1; possibly TRBD1 for D (5 bases). Trimming stripped 3 bases from V and 3 bases from J, with 14 bases between. This CDR3 has 15 residues. CDR1 SNHLY and CDR2 FYNNEI come from the germline V gene. The CDR3 DNA is TGTGCCAGCAGTGAGGTGCAGGGCACTTACACTGAAGCTTTCTTT. Translated: CASSEVQGTYTEAFF.

The chain combines TRBV25-1 with TRBJ1-6, with 7 bases matching TRBD1. The germline V gene has CDR1 MGHDK and CDR2 SYGVNS. This CDR3 has 16 amino acids. V lost 4 bases and J lost 7; bases outside the gene matches: 10. The CDR3 loop reads CASSGPVTGRNSPLHF. CDR3 nucleotides: TGTGCCAGCAGTGGGCCTGTGACAGGGCGGAATTCACCCCTCCACTTT.

About this clonotype: The junction does not match germline at one end; this may be a read error. The V call is TRBV7-9, the J call TRBJ2-5, with 9 bases fitting TRBD2. The tail of the sequence fits TRBJ2-7 better, so the J call may be wrong. This CDR3 has 14 amino acids. Germline assignment: CDR1 SEHNR and CDR2 FQNEAQ (reference sequence). DNA of the CDR3: TGTACCAGCAGCTCATCTAGCGGGGCCTACGAGCAGTACTTC. Amino acids: CTSSSSSGAYEQYF.

V is TRBV27 and J is TRBJ2-5; D is perhaps TRBD1 or TRBD2 (6 bases each). V shed 6 bases and J shed 11 bases, with 28 bases lying between them. Germline loops: CDR1 MNHEY, CDR2 SMNVEV (reference sequence). This CDR3 comprises 16 residues. DNA for the CDR3: TGTGCCAGCAGACCCCGGGGGCAGTCCCACTACAATGAGCAGTACTTC. Translating gives CASRPRGQSHYNEQYF.

CDR3 DNA sequence: TGCAGTGCACACGGACTAGCGGGTAACGTGGGTGAGCAGTTCTTC. It yields the protein CSAHGLAGNVGEQFF. J is TRBJ2-1 and V is TRBV20-1; 11 nucleotides match TRBD2. This CDR3 contains 15 residues. Germline V gene data show CDR1 as DFQATT and CDR2 as SNEGSKA (reference sequence). J gave up 9 bases and V 6 bases, and 13 bases lay outside the gene matches.

This clonotype has more than one count but fewer than ten. A much larger clone differs by one base, so this may be a read error. The rearrangement uses TRBV2 and TRBJ2-7; 8 bases fit TRBD2. V shed 3 bases and J 4 bases; nucleotides not matched to a gene: 14. Germline CDR1 and CDR2: SNHLY and FYNNEI. CDR3 size: 17 residues. In nucleotides, the CDR3 is TGTGCCAGCAGTGAGTTAAGTGGGCGAGCGGGAGCTTACGAGCAGTACTTC. Protein product: CASSELSGRAGAYEQYF.

This clonotype was observed a few times. V usage is TRBV20-1 and J usage is TRBJ2-6; possible D gene TRBD1, 6 bases. There are 17 residues in the CDR3. Germline V lookup: CDR1 DFQATT, CDR2 SNEGSKA (reference sequence). The germline V and J ends were trimmed by 3 bases and 0 bases, with 15 bases remaining between them. CDR3 sequence: CSASRTVDSSGANVLTF. In DNA form, the CDR3 reads TGCAGTGCTAGTAGGACGGTGGACAGCTCTGGGGCCAACGTCCTGACTTTC.

This clonotype was seen only a few times. The rearrangement joins TRBV2 to TRBJ2-4; 7 positions agree with TRBD1. V lost 4 bases to trimming and J lost 1 base; unmatched junction nucleotides: 4. The germline gives CDR1 SNHLY, CDR2 FYNNEI. The CDR3 has 15 amino acids. As DNA, the CDR3 is TGTGCCAGCAGTGCCCCGACAGGGGCCAAAAACATTCAGTACTTC. It codes for CASSAPTGAKNIQYF.

This clonotype has more than one count but fewer than ten. The J gene is TRBJ1-5, the V gene TRBV5-1; D not resolved. Germline CDR1 and CDR2: SGHRS and YFSETQ. Trimming pared 0 bases from V and 0 bases from J, leaving 10 bases between. The CDR3 sequence is 16 residues long. CDR3 protein: CASSLAGQYSNQPQHF. As DNA, the CDR3 is TGCGCCAGCAGCTTGGCCGGGCAGTATAGCAATCAGCCCCAGCATTTT.

A few counts support this clonotype. The rearrangement uses TRBV5-1 and TRBJ2-7; D may be TRBD1 (6 bases). Trimming left V 0 bases short and J 7 bases short, with 17 bases between. Germline V gene sequence: CDR1 SGHRS, CDR2 YFSETQ. The CDR3 totals 15 residues. CDR3: CASSLEGYPQGEQYF. In nucleotides, the CDR3 is TGCGCCAGCAGCTTGGAAGGGTATCCTCAGGGGGAGCAGTACTTC. The whole variable domain, filled in from reference TRBV5-1 and TRBJ2-7, reads KAGVTQTPRYLIKTRGQQVTLSCSPISGHRSVSWYQQTPGQGLQFLFEYFSETQRNKGNFPGRFSGRQFSNSRSEMNVSTLELGDSALYLCASSLEGYPQGEQYFGPGTRLTVT.

This clonotype occurred many times. The chain combines TRBV10-3 with TRBJ2-5; maybe TRBD2 (5 bases). The CDR3 spans 13 residues. Germline CDR1 reads ENHRY; CDR2 reads SYGVKD. V was trimmed by 6 bases and J by 4 bases, leaving 12 bases between them. For the CDR3, the DNA is TGTGCCATCAGCCTGACGGGGATAGAGACCCAGTACTTC. It encodes CAISLTGIETQYF.

The V and J genes are TRBV12-5 and TRBJ1-6, with 7 bases matching TRBD1. This CDR3 has 15 amino acids. Germline CDR1 is LGHNT and CDR2 is FRNRAP. J lost 7 bases, V lost 0 bases, and 3 bases had no gene match. This CDR3 is CASGLVQGKNSPLHF. CDR3 sequence (DNA): TGTGCTAGTGGTTTGGTACAGGGGAAAAATTCACCCCTCCACTTT. Using reference TRBV12-5 and TRBJ1-6 for the parts outside the CDR3, the full variable domain is DARVTQTPRHKVTEMGQEVTMRCQPILGHNTVFWYRQTMMQGLELLAYFRNRAPLDDSGMPKDRFSAEMPDATLATLKIQPSEPRDSAVYFCASGLVQGKNSPLHFGNGTRLTVT.

CDR3 residues: CASRPLEGANYGYTF. The CDR3 nucleotides read TGTGCCAGCAGACCTCTGGAAGGGGCTAACTATGGCTACACCTTC. The J gene is TRBJ1-2, the V gene TRBV6-6, with D possibly TRBD1 on 5 matching bases. Germline CDR1 MNHNY, CDR2 SVGAGI (reference sequence). Trimming stripped 6 bases from V and 0 bases from J, with 14 bases between. The CDR3 runs to 15 residues.

This clonotype showed up just a few times. This sequence joins TRBV27 and TRBJ2-7; D is uncertain. This CDR3 region has 14 residues. Deletions cut 0 bases from V and 0 bases from J, with 6 bases between. Germline-derived CDR1 and CDR2 are MNHEY and SMNVEV (reference sequence). This chain's CDR3 is CASSLSWSSYEQYF. The CDR3 DNA reads as TGTGCCAGCAGTTTATCGTGGAGCTCCTACGAGCAGTACTTC.

The chain carries TRBV4-1 and TRBJ1-4; possibly TRBD1 for D (6 bases). Trimming stripped 1 base from V and 4 bases from J, with 16 bases between. CDR1 and CDR2 from the germline V gene are MGHRA and YSYEKL. CDR3 size: 17 residues. The CDR3 sequence: CASSQGEQGRYNEKLFF. The CDR3 coding sequence is TGCGCCAGCAGCCAAGGGGAACAGGGCCGATATAATGAAAAACTGTTTTTT.

DNA of the CDR3: TGTGCCAGCAGACTAGCGGGAAAAAAGGGCGAGCAGTACTTC. Its translation: CASRLAGKKGEQYF. The genes are TRBV27 and TRBJ2-7; 10 bases align to TRBD2. This CDR3 has 14 amino acids. Germline V lookup: CDR1 MNHEY, CDR2 SMNVEV (reference sequence). V gave up 6 bases and J gave up 6 bases; unmatched junction bases: 8.